The 23 T cell receptor beta chains in this list originate from one sample, sequenced in a study of Ad26.COV2.S vaccination and SARS-CoV-2 variants. Libraries were prepared by immunoSEQ multiplex PCR; TCRdb keeps only in-frame clonotypes and omits some of them. The repertoire holds 400,000 to 450,000 clones, with 80% to 95% as singletons. Stated treatment: approximately 18 received Ad26.COV2.S at low or high dose, single or two shots; several received placebo; per-sample allocation not given. It was on day 63 after the first vaccine or placebo injection that samples were taken. The specimen comprised peripheral blood, sampled in a trial of Ad26.COV2.S vaccine versus placebo. The receptor set was obtained from a person between 18 and 65 years old who received the Ad26.COV2.S COVID-19 vaccine or a placebo.

The V gene is TRBV7-2, the J gene TRBJ2-1, with TRBD1 identical over 8 bases. CDR1 is SGHTA, CDR2 FQGNSA, per germline. The CDR3 sequence is 14 residues long. V dropped 5 bases and J dropped 5; count of bases not matched to a gene: 5. CDR3: CASSKDRGHNEQFF. DNA of the CDR3: TGTGCCAGCAGCAAAGACAGGGGACACAATGAGCAGTTCTTC.

The chain uses TRBV29-1 and TRBJ2-5, with D maybe TRBD1 (6 bases). Germline loops: CDR1 SQVTM, CDR2 ANQGSEA. Trimming left V 5 bases short and J 0 bases short, with 7 bases between. This CDR3 is built from 12 residues. The CDR3 coding sequence is TGCAGCGTTTACAGGGACCAAGAGACCCAGTACTTC. The encoded protein is CSVYRDQETQYF. Full variable domain (missing parts from reference TRBV29-1 and TRBJ2-5): SAVISQKPSRDICQRGTSLTIQCQVDSQVTMMFWYRQQPGQSLTLIATANQGSEATYESGFVIDKFPISRPNLTFSTLTVSNMSPEDSSIYLCSVYRDQETQYFGPGTRLLVL.

The chain combines TRBV6-5 with TRBJ2-1, with 8 bases lining up with TRBD2. Looked up from germline, CDR1 is MNHEY and CDR2 is SVGAGI. With 5 bases clipped from V and 5 bases from J, the junction kept 5 bases outside the gene matches. The CDR3 is 14 residues long. CDR3 sequence (DNA): TGTGCCAGCAGTCGGGTACTAGCGGACAATGAGCAGTTCTTC. It encodes CASSRVLADNEQFF.

This chain joins TRBV27 and TRBJ2-1; TRBD2 aligns across 9 bases. The germline V gene has CDR1 MNHEY and CDR2 SMNVEV (reference sequence). V shed 5 bases and J 4 bases; nucleotides not matched to a gene: 6. This CDR3 has 15 amino acids. CDR3 nucleotides: TGTGCCAGCAGTATGACTAGCGGCATATACAATGAGCAGTTCTTC. Its protein is CASSMTSGIYNEQFF.

The chain has TRBV5-8 and TRBJ2-5, with TRBD2 matching over 9 bases. The length of the CDR3 is 14 residues. CDR1 is SGHTS and CDR2 is YDEGEE in the germline V gene. J lost 5 bases, V lost 7 bases, and 9 bases had no gene match. The CDR3 sequence is CASLGIAGDETQYF. The CDR3 region has the DNA TGTGCCAGCTTAGGGATAGCGGGAGATGAGACCCAGTACTTC.

This clone was observed once. The V call is TRBV5-6, the J call TRBJ2-7, with a tentative D call TRBD1 (7 bases). Looked up from germline, CDR1 is SGHDT and CDR2 is YYEEEE. This CDR3 region has 17 residues. Trimming left V 2 bases short and J 0 bases short, with 18 bases between. In DNA, the CDR3 is TGTGCCAGCAGCTTTTACTCGGCGGGACAGAGCTCCTACGAGCAGTACTTC. It codes for CASSFYSAGQSSYEQYF.

The chain employs TRBV30 and TRBJ1-6, with 7 positions matching TRBD1. Germline assignment: CDR1 GTSNPN and CDR2 SVGIG (reference sequence). This CDR3 contains 14 residues. V lost 0 bases, J lost 7 bases, and 3 bases stayed unmatched. This CDR3 is CAWSVLQGNSPLHF. The DNA of the CDR3 is TGTGCCTGGAGTGTACTACAGGGGAATTCACCCCTCCACTTT. Full variable domain (outside the CDR3, taken from reference TRBV30 and TRBJ1-6): SQTIHQWPATLVQPVGSPLSLECTVEGTSNPNLYWYRQAAGRGLQLLFYSVGIGQISSEVPQNLSASRPQDRQFILSSKKLLLSDSGFYLCAWSVLQGNSPLHFGNGTRLTVT.

The CDR3 DNA sequence: TGTGCCAGCAGTATAGGGACCTTATCCAGCTCCTACAATGAGCAGTTCTTC. This translates into CASSIGTLSSSYNEQFF. The chain is built from TRBV27 and TRBJ2-1; either TRBD1 or TRBD2 may supply D (5 bases each). The CDR3 totals 17 residues. CDR1 and CDR2 (germline): MNHEY, SMNVEV (reference sequence). V was trimmed by 5 bases and J by 0 bases, leaving 17 bases between them.

This clone was seen a single time. CDR3: CASSLSNRRAEAFF. CDR3 DNA: TGTGCCAGCAGCCTGTCTAATAGGAGGGCTGAAGCTTTCTTT. The chain combines TRBV3-1 (or the pseudogene TRBV3-2) with TRBJ1-1; D call uncertain. Per germline, CDR1 LGHDT and CDR2 YNNKEL (reference sequence). The CDR3 sequence is 14 residues long. The V gene lost 4 bases and the J gene lost 6 bases, with 15 bases spanning the gap.

The rearrangement links TRBV3-1 (or the pseudogene TRBV3-2) to TRBJ2-5, with TRBD2 matching 9 bases. The trim removed 1 base at V and 4 bases at J, leaving 7 bases unmatched. Germline lookup yields CDR1 LGHDT and CDR2 YNNKEL (reference sequence). This CDR3 has 16 residues. CDR3 sequence (DNA): TGTGCCAGCAGCCAAGGCGGCGGGAGGGCCCGAGAGACCCAGTACTTC. The encoded protein is CASSQGGGRARETQYF.

CDR3 DNA: TGTGCCAGCAGTCCTGGGAGGCTTGGCACCGGGGAGCTGTTTTTT. Translation: CASSPGRLGTGELFF. V and J are TRBV2 and TRBJ2-2; tentative D call: TRBD2 (6 bases). The CDR3 runs 15 residues. Looked up from germline, CDR1 is SNHLY and CDR2 is FYNNEI. V was shortened by 5 bases and J by 4 bases, with 14 bases between the two germline ends. Together with reference TRBV2 and TRBJ2-2, the CDR3 gives the full variable domain: EPEVTQTPSHQVTQMGQEVILRCVPISNHLYFYWYRQILGQKVEFLVSFYNNEISEKSEIFDDQFSVERPDGSNFTLKIRSTKLEDSAMYFCASSPGRLGTGELFFGEGSRLTVL.

This chain joins TRBV5-4 and TRBJ2-3, with TRBD2 matching over 9 bases. Germline V gene lookup returns CDR1 SGHNT and CDR2 YYREEE (reference sequence). The CDR3 is 16 residues long. V lost 4 bases and J lost 6; bases outside the gene matches: 12. The CDR3 reads CASSPDILAGSDTQYF. CDR3 bases: TGTGCCAGCAGCCCCGACATTCTAGCGGGGTCCGATACGCAGTATTTT.

The chain recombines TRBV3-1 (or the pseudogene TRBV3-2) with TRBJ1-1; D not resolved. Germline V CDR1 and CDR2: LGHDT, YNNKEL (reference sequence). The V and J ends lost 2 bases and 1 base respectively, with 5 bases between them. CDR3 size: 13 residues. CDR3 nucleotides: TGTGCCAGCAGCCAAACGGAGAACACTGAAGCTTTCTTT. Translating gives CASSQTENTEAFF.

The V gene is TRBV10-1, the J gene TRBJ2-1, with a possible D match to TRBD1 (5 bases). Germline CDR1 reads WNHNN; CDR2 reads SYGVQD (reference sequence). Trimming pared 2 bases from V and 8 bases from J, leaving 19 bases between. The CDR3 sequence is 16 residues long. The CDR3 loop is CASSEGVGAPPDEQFF. CDR3 DNA: TGCGCCAGCAGTGAGGGGGTAGGGGCACCCCCCGATGAGCAGTTCTTC.

The chain recombines TRBV9 with TRBJ1-5; no clear D. This CDR3 contains 17 residues. Germline V gives CDR1 SGDLS, CDR2 YYNGEE. The germline V and J ends were trimmed by 6 bases and 2 bases, with 21 bases remaining between them. Written as DNA, the CDR3 is TGTGCCAGCAACCCCCGCCCGGTGGGGTGTCGCAATCAGCCCCAGCATTTT. Protein: CASNPRPVGCRNQPQHF.

The genes are TRBV7-3 and TRBJ2-3, with D uncertain. The CDR3 runs 14 residues. V shed 5 bases and J shed 1 base, with 10 bases lying between them. The germline gives CDR1 SGHTA, CDR2 FQGTGA. CDR3 DNA: TGTGCCAGCAGCCGGCGTTCTGGCACAGATACGCAGTATTTT. Encoded protein: CASSRRSGTDTQYF.

The chain has TRBV6-6 and TRBJ1-1; 7 bases align to TRBD1. Germline V gene sequence: CDR1 MNHNY, CDR2 SVGAGI (reference sequence). V gave up 2 bases and J gave up 10 bases; unmatched junction bases: 7. The CDR3 covers 13 residues. CDR3 region: CASSYQTGSVAFF. CDR3 DNA: TGTGCCAGCAGTTACCAGACAGGGTCTGTAGCTTTCTTT.

The rearrangement links TRBV3-1 (or the pseudogene TRBV3-2) to TRBJ1-5; D remains ambiguous. Trimming cost V 0 bases and J 5 bases, with 5 bases left between them. CDR3 length equals 13 residues. From germline, CDR1 is LGHDT and CDR2 YNNKEL (reference sequence). The CDR3, as DNA: TGTGCCAGCAGCCAAGACCTCTATCAGCCCCAGCATTTT. Its protein is CASSQDLYQPQHF.

The V and J genes are TRBV5-1 and TRBJ1-1; D is uncertain. Germline CDR1 reads SGHRS; CDR2 reads YFSETQ. Trimming removed 2 bases from V and 0 bases from J, with 5 bases in between. This CDR3 spans 13 amino acids. The CDR3 DNA reads as TGCGCCAGCAGCTTAAAGATGAACACTGAAGCTTTCTTT. Encoded protein: CASSLKMNTEAFF.

This clone has more than one count but fewer than ten. The rearrangement joins TRBV7-2 to TRBJ2-7, with D possibly being TRBD1 or TRBD2 (5 bases each). Germline V gene lookup returns CDR1 SGHTA and CDR2 FQGNSA. The V end lost 1 base, the J end lost 7 bases, and 8 bases lay between the germline ends. The CDR3 is 12 residues long. The chain's CDR3 is CASSLGGLEQYF. CDR3 nucleotide sequence: TGTGCCAGCAGCTTAGGGGGGTTAGAGCAGTACTTC.

The CDR3 is CASSEGGFHMPQHF. In nucleotides, the CDR3 is TGTGCCAGCAGTGAAGGGGGGTTCCATATGCCCCAGCATTTT. The chain recombines TRBV2 with TRBJ1-5; possibly TRBD1 for D (5 bases). Germline loops: CDR1 SNHLY, CDR2 FYNNEI. The CDR3 sequence is 14 residues long. V was cut by 1 base and J by 9 bases, with 13 bases left in between.

The chain links TRBV30 to TRBJ2-2; D perhaps matches TRBD1 (6 bases). V was pared by 0 bases and J by 5 bases, with 7 bases between. The CDR3 has 13 residues. Germline loops: CDR1 GTSNPN, CDR2 SVGIG (reference sequence). The CDR3 protein is CAWSVGHTGELFF. CDR3 coding DNA: TGTGCCTGGAGTGTGGGACATACCGGGGAGCTGTTTTTT.

DNA of the CDR3: TGTGCCAGCAGCCTATGGGGAAATAGCGGGAGTTTTCCCGGGGAGCTGTTTTTT. Protein sequence: CASSLWGNSGSFPGELFF. J is TRBJ2-2 and V is TRBV5-5; 9 nucleotides match TRBD2. Trimming cost V 4 bases and J 6 bases; bases outside gene matches: 16. The CDR3 is 18 amino acids. From germline, CDR1 is SGHKS and CDR2 YYEKEE (reference sequence).